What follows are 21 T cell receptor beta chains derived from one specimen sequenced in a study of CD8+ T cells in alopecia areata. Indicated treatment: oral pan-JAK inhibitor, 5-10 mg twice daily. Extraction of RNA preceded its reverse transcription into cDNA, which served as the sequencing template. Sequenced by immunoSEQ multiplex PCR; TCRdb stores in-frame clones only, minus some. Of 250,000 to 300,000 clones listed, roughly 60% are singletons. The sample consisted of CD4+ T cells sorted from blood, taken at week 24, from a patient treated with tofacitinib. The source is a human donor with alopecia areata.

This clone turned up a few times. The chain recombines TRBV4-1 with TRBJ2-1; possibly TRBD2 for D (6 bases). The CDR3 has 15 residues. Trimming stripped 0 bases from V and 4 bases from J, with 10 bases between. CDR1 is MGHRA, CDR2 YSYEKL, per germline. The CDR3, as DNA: TGCGCCAGCAGCCAAGAGGGCCGGGGGTACAATGAGCAGTTCTTC. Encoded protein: CASSQEGRGYNEQFF.

In DNA form, the CDR3 reads TGTGCCAGCAGCTTTCGGGGAAGCAATCAGCCCCAGCATTTT. It specifies CASSFRGSNQPQHF. The V gene is TRBV5-6, the J gene TRBJ1-5; no firm D call. The ends were cut back, 2 bases at V and 1 base at J, with 7 bases in the middle. Germline V gene data show CDR1 as SGHDT and CDR2 as YYEEEE. The CDR3 consists of 14 residues.

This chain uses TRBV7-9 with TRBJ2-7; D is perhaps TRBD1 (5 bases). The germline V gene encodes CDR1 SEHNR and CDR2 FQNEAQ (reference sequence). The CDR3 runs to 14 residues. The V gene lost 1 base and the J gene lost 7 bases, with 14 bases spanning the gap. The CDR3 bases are TGTGCCAGCAGCTTAGTAGGGGCCGGCGGTGAGCAGTACTTC. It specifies CASSLVGAGGEQYF.

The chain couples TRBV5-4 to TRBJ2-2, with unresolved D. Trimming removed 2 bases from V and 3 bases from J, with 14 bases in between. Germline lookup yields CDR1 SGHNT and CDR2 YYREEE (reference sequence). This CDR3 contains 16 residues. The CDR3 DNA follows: TGTGCCAGCAGCTTTCTGACCGCCCGGGACACCGGGGAGCTGTTTTTT. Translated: CASSFLTARDTGELFF.

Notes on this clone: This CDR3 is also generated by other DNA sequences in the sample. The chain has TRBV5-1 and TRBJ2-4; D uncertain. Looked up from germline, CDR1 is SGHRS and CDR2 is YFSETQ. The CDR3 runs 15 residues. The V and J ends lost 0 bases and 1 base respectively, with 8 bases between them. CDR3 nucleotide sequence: TGCGCCAGCAGCTTGGGTTCTCTGGCCAAAAACATTCAGTACTTC. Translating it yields CASSLGSLAKNIQYF. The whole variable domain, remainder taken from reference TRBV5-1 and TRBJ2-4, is KAGVTQTPRYLIKTRGQQVTLSCSPISGHRSVSWYQQTPGQGLQFLFEYFSETQRNKGNFPGRFSGRQFSNSRSEMNVSTLELGDSALYLCASSLGSLAKNIQYFGAGTRLSVL.

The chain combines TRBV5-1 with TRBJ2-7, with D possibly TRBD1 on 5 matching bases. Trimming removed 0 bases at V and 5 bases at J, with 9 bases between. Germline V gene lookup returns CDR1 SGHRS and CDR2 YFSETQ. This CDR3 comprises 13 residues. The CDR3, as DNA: TGCGCCAGCAGCTTGGTACAGGTGGACGAGCAGTACTTC. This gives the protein CASSLVQVDEQYF. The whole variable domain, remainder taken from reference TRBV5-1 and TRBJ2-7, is KAGVTQTPRYLIKTRGQQVTLSCSPISGHRSVSWYQQTPGQGLQFLFEYFSETQRNKGNFPGRFSGRQFSNSRSEMNVSTLELGDSALYLCASSLVQVDEQYFGPGTRLTVT.

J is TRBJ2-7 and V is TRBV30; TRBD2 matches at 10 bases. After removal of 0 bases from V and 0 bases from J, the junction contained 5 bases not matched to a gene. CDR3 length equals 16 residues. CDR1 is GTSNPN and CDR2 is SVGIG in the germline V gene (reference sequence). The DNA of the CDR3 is TGTGCCTGGAGTGTACCGAGACTAGCGGGCTCCTACGAGCAGTACTTC. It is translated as CAWSVPRLAGSYEQYF.

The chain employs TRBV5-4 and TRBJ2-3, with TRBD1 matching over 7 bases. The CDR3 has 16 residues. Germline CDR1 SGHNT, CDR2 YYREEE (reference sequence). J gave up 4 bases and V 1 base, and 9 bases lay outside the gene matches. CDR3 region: CASSLSQGQGADTQYF. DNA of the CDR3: TGTGCCAGCAGCTTGTCACAGGGCCAGGGGGCAGATACGCAGTATTTT.

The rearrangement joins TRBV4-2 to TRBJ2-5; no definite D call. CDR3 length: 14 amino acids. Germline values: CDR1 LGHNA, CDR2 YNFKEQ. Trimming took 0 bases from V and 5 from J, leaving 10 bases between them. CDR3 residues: CASSQEGSSETQYF. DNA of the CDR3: TGTGCCAGCAGCCAAGAAGGCTCAAGTGAGACCCAGTACTTC.

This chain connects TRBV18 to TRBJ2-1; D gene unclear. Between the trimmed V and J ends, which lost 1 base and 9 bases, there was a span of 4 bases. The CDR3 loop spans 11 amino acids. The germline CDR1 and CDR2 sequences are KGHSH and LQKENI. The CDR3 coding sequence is TGTGCCAGCTCACCACAAAGTGAGCAGTTCTTC. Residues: CASSPQSEQFF.

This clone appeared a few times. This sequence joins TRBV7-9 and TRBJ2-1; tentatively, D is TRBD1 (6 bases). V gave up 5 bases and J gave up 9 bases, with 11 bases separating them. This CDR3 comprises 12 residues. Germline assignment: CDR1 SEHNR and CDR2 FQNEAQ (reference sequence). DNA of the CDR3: TGTGCCAGCAGCCCTACAGGGTTTGAGCAGTTCTTC. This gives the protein CASSPTGFEQFF.

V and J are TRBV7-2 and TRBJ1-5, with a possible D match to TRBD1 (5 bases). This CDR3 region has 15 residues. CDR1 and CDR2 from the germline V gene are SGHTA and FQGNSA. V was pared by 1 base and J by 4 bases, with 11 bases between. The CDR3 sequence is CASSLVDSPNQPQHF. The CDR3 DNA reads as TGTGCCAGCAGCTTAGTCGACAGTCCAAATCAGCCCCAGCATTTT.

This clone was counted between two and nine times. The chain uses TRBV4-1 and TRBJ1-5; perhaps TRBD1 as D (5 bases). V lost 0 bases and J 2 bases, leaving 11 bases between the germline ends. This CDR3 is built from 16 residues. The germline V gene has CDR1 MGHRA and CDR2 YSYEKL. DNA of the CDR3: TGCGCCAGCAGCCAAGAGGGCAGGGTAGGCAATCAGCCCCAGCATTTT. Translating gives CASSQEGRVGNQPQHF.

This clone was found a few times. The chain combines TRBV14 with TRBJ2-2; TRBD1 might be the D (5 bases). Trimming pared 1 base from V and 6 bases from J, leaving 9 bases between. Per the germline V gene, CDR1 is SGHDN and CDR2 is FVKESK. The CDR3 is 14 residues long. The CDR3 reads CASSQGWGPGELFF. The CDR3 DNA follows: TGTGCCAGCAGCCAAGGATGGGGCCCCGGGGAGCTGTTTTTT.

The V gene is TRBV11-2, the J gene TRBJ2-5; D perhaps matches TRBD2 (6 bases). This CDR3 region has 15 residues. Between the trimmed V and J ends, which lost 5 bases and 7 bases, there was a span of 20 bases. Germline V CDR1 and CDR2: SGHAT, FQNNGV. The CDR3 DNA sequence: TGTGCCAGCAGCCTCGAGGGAGGCACGTCGGGGACCCAGTACTTC. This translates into CASSLEGGTSGTQYF.

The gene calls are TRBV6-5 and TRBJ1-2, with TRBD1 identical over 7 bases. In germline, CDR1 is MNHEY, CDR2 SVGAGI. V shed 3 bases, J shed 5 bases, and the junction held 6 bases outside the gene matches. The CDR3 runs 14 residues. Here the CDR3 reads CASSYYPTGYGYTF. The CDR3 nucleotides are TGTGCCAGCAGTTATTACCCGACAGGGTATGGCTACACCTTC.

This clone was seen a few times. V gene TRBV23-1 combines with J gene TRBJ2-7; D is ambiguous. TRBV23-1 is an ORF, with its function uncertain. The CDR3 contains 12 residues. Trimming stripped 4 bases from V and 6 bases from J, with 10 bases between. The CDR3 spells CASSPIRSEQYF. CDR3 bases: TGCGCCAGCAGTCCCATTCGGTCCGAGCAGTACTTC.

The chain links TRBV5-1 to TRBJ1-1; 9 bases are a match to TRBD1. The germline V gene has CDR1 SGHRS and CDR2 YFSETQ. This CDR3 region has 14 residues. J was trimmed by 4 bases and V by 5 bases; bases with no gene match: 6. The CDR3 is CASRKTGGGTEAFF. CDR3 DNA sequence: TGCGCCAGCAGAAAGACAGGGGGTGGCACTGAAGCTTTCTTT.

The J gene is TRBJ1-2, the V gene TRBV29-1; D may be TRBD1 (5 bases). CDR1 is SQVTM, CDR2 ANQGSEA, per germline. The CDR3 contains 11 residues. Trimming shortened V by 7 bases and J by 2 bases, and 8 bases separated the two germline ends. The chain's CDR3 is CSDRTNYGYTF. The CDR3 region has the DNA TGCAGCGACCGGACAAACTATGGCTACACCTTC. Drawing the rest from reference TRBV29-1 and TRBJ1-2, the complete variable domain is SAVISQKPSRDICQRGTSLTIQCQVDSQVTMMFWYRQQPGQSLTLIATANQGSEATYESGFVIDKFPISRPNLTFSTLTVSNMSPEDSSIYLCSDRTNYGYTFGSGTRLTVV.

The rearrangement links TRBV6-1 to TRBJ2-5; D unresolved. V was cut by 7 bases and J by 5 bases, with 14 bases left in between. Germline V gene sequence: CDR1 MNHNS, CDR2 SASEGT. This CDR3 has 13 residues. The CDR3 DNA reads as TGTGCCAGCATCGCGTACGGAGCGGAGACCCAGTACTTC. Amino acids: CASIAYGAETQYF.

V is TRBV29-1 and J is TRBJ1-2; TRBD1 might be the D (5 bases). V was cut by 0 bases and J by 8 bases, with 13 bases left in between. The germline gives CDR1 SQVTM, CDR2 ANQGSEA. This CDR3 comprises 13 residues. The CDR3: CSVEEEGPWGYTF. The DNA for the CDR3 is TGCAGCGTTGAAGAAGAGGGACCTTGGGGCTACACCTTC.